Listed below are T cell receptor beta chains from one sample, sequenced in a study of T cell responses to AZD1222 COVID-19 vaccine. Sequenced by immunoSEQ multiplex PCR; TCRdb stores in-frame clones only, minus some. Found here are roughly 100,000 clones, approximately 81% of them singletons; the top ten hold 15% to 20%. The material was peripheral blood, obtained on day 0 of AZD1222 vaccination. The source is an adult in good health. CDR3s include the opening cysteine and the closing phenylalanine or tryptophan. D genes are given only for firm matches. Clone size is stated in some rows and not others, as once, few, many or a class when expanded.

size: .; J: TRBJ2-7; V: TRBV2; D: TRBD2; DNA: TGTGCCAGCAGTGACCCAGCGGGAGTCTCCTACGAGCAGTACTTC; CDR3: CASSDPAGVSYEQYF
size: .; J: TRBJ1-5; V: TRBV11-3; D: TRBD1; DNA: TGTGCCAGCAGCCGAGGGACAGGGTCCCAGCATTTT; CDR3: CASSRGTGSQHF
size: once; J: TRBJ2-1; V: TRBV14; D: .; DNA: TGTGCCAGCAGCCCCGGGGGCCGGGACTACAATGAGCAGTTCTTC; CDR3: CASSPGGRDYNEQFF
size: .; J: TRBJ1-2; V: TRBV4-1; D: .; DNA: TGCGCCAGCAGCCAAGGACTAGTAGGGAGCTATGGCTACACCTTC; CDR3: CASSQGLVGSYGYTF
size: .; J: TRBJ2-3; V: TRBV10-1; D: .; DNA: TGCGCCAGCAGTGGAACTCAAAGTGATACGCAGTATTTT; CDR3: CASSGTQSDTQYF
size: .; J: TRBJ2-6; V: TRBV5-4; D: TRBD1; DNA: TGTGCCAGCAGCCCAGGGGGCTCTGGGGCCAACGTCCTGACTTTC; CDR3: CASSPGGSGANVLTF
size: .; J: TRBJ2-7; V: TRBV14; D: .; DNA: TGTGCCAGCAGCCCGAACAGAGTCGGGGAGCAGTACTTC; CDR3: CASSPNRVGEQYF
size: .; J: TRBJ2-1; V: TRBV24-1; D: TRBD2; DNA: TGTGCCACCAGTGATCCCGGGAACCCGCCGGGGGGTGAGCAGTTCTTC; CDR3: CATSDPGNPPGGEQFF
size: .; J: TRBJ1-6; V: TRBV4-2; D: .; DNA: TGTGCCAGCAGCCAAGATCTCGGGACTGCTCCACCCCTCCACTTT; CDR3: CASSQDLGTAPPLHF
size: .; J: TRBJ1-2; V: TRBV24-1; D: TRBD1; DNA: TGTGCCACCAGACGTTCAGGGGGCACTGGCTACACCTTC; CDR3: CATRRSGGTGYTF
size: few; J: TRBJ1-6; V: TRBV12-3/TRBV12-4; D: .; DNA: TGTGCCAGCTGTCTCAACCCGAATTCACCCCTCCACTTT; CDR3: CASCLNPNSPLHF
size: .; J: TRBJ2-1; V: TRBV28; D: .; DNA: TGTGCCAGCAGTCAAGCAAATGAGCAGTTCTTC; CDR3: CASSQANEQFF
size: few; J: TRBJ1-1; V: TRBV6-2/TRBV6-3; D: TRBD1; DNA: TGTGCCAGCAGTAAATATAGGACAGGGGCTAACACTGAAGCTTTCTTT; CDR3: CASSKYRTGANTEAFF
size: once; J: TRBJ2-1; V: TRBV5-1; D: .; DNA: TGCGCCAGCAGCTTGGTGGGAACAGCAGGTGAGCAGTTCTTC; CDR3: CASSLVGTAGEQFF
size: .; J: TRBJ2-7; V: TRBV7-2; D: TRBD2; DNA: TGTGCCAGCAGCTTTGGGGGGGGGAGCTCCTACGAGCAGTACTTC; CDR3: CASSFGGGSSYEQYF
size: .; J: TRBJ2-7; V: TRBV2; D: TRBD2; DNA: TGTGCCAGCAAACTAGCGGGGGTAGCCTACGAGCAGTACTTC; CDR3: CASKLAGVAYEQYF
size: .; J: TRBJ2-1; V: TRBV19; D: TRBD2; DNA: TGTGCCAGTACCACCCAGCGGGGAGAGATTGAGCAGTTCTTC; CDR3: CASTTQRGEIEQFF
size: once; J: TRBJ2-3; V: TRBV18; D: .; DNA: TGTGCCAGCTCACCGGGAACAGATACGCAGTATTTT; CDR3: CASSPGTDTQYF
size: .; J: TRBJ2-1; V: TRBV5-1; D: TRBD2; DNA: TGCGCCAGCAGCTTGGGGCCTAGCGGGAGCCTAAACAATGAGCAGTTCTTC; CDR3: CASSLGPSGSLNNEQFF
size: .; J: TRBJ2-1; V: TRBV28; D: TRBD2; DNA: TGTGCCAGCAGACCAGGGACTAGCGGGGGGGCCCGTGAGTTCTTC; CDR3: CASRPGTSGGAREFF
size: few; J: TRBJ1-2; V: TRBV21-1; D: .; DNA: TGTGCCAGCAGCAAAGTTCGGAGCCAGGGCAGAGGGGCGGAAGGCTACACCTTC; CDR3: CASSKVRSQGRGAEGYTF
size: .; J: TRBJ1-5; V: TRBV18; D: .; DNA: TGTGCCAGCTCACCACCGGGGGGCAATCAGCCCCAGCATTTT; CDR3: CASSPPGGNQPQHF
size: .; J: TRBJ2-1; V: TRBV9; D: .; DNA: TGTGCCAGCGGTCTAAGCAGATCGGCAGATGAGCAGTTCTTC; CDR3: CASGLSRSADEQFF
size: .; J: TRBJ2-3; V: TRBV7-2; D: .; DNA: TGTGCCAGCAGCTTAGGGAGCACAGATACGCAGTATTTT; CDR3: CASSLGSTDTQYF
size: .; J: TRBJ1-5; V: TRBV7-9; D: .; DNA: TGTGCCAGCAGCCAAGACTCTAGCAATCAGCCCCAGCATTTT; CDR3: CASSQDSSNQPQHF
size: .; J: TRBJ2-1; V: TRBV7-8; D: TRBD2; DNA: TGTGCCAGCAGCGCAATCCGGACTAGCGGAGGGGAAGAGCAGTTCTTC; CDR3: CASSAIRTSGGEEQFF
size: few; J: TRBJ2-1; V: TRBV19; D: .; DNA: TGTGCCAGTAGTATAGGGCCCCTAGAACACAATGAGCAGTTCTTC; CDR3: CASSIGPLEHNEQFF
size: .; J: TRBJ1-4; V: TRBV18; D: TRBD1; DNA: TGTGCCAGCTCACCAGTTTACGGACAGGGGAATGAAAAACTGTTTTTT; CDR3: CASSPVYGQGNEKLFF
size: .; J: TRBJ1-1; V: TRBV7-8; D: .; DNA: TGTGCCAGCAGCTTACTGGCAGGGAGGAACACTGAAGCTTTCTTT; CDR3: CASSLLAGRNTEAFF
size: .; J: TRBJ2-7; V: TRBV10-3; D: TRBD1; DNA: TGTGCCATCAGCGGGGGACAGGAGAGGTACGAGCAGTACTTC; CDR3: CAISGGQERYEQYF
size: .; J: TRBJ1-3; V: TRBV3-1/TRBV3-2; D: .; DNA: TGTGCCAGCAGCCAAGATGTGTCCGGAACACACTCTGGAAACACCATATATTTT; CDR3: CASSQDVSGTHSGNTIYF
size: .; J: TRBJ2-5; V: TRBV3-1/TRBV3-2; D: .; DNA: TGTGCCAGCAGCCAAGGGGACCTGGCCCAGTACTTC; CDR3: CASSQGDLAQYF
size: .; J: TRBJ2-1; V: TRBV5-5; D: .; DNA: TGTGCCAGCAGCTTTGGACATGAAGTCTTCAGCTCCTACAATGAGCAGTTCTTC; CDR3: CASSFGHEVFSSYNEQFF
size: .; J: TRBJ1-5; V: TRBV7-2; D: .; DNA: TGTGCCAGCAGCCTACGGGGAGATCAGCCCCAGCATTTT; CDR3: CASSLRGDQPQHF
size: few; J: TRBJ1-1; V: TRBV3-1/TRBV3-2; D: .; DNA: TGTGCCAGCAGCCAGTTGGTGATGAACACTGAAGCTTTCTTT; CDR3: CASSQLVMNTEAFF
size: .; J: TRBJ1-3; V: TRBV7-2; D: TRBD1; DNA: TGTGCCAGCAGCTCCCCGGGACAGGGACCCGGAAACACCATATATTTT; CDR3: CASSSPGQGPGNTIYF
size: .; J: TRBJ1-5; V: TRBV6-5; D: TRBD1; DNA: TGTGCCAGCAGTTACCCCGGACAGGGGTATCAGCCCCAGCATTTT; CDR3: CASSYPGQGYQPQHF
size: .; J: TRBJ2-7; V: TRBV5-4; D: .; DNA: TGTGCCAGCAGCTTGGTAGGGGACGAGCAGTACTTC; CDR3: CASSLVGDEQYF
size: .; J: TRBJ1-1; V: TRBV10-3; D: .; DNA: TGTGCCATCAGTGAGTCTCTTGCAAGGGACACTGAAGCTTTCTTT; CDR3: CAISESLARDTEAFF
size: .; J: TRBJ1-4; V: TRBV3-1/TRBV3-2; D: .; DNA: TGTGCCACCTGCGGGAGGGGTTGTGAAAAACTGTTTTTT; CDR3: CATCGRGCEKLFF
size: .; J: TRBJ2-3; V: TRBV7-2; D: .; DNA: TGTGCCAGCAGCCCTCACCTAGGAAGCACAGATACGCAGTATTTT; CDR3: CASSPHLGSTDTQYF
size: .; J: TRBJ1-5; V: TRBV21-1; D: .; DNA: TGTGCCAGCAGCAGCCAAAGCACAGGGGAGGAAAACAATCAGCCCCAGCATTTT; CDR3: CASSSQSTGEENNQPQHF
size: .; J: TRBJ1-1; V: TRBV27; D: TRBD1; DNA: TGTGCCAGCAGTTTAAGTCCCGGACAGGGGAGGGACACTGAAGCTTTCTTT; CDR3: CASSLSPGQGRDTEAFF
size: .; J: TRBJ2-7; V: TRBV28; D: .; DNA: TGTGCCAGCAGTCCGCATACTAGCCCGGGAGAGCAGTACTTC; CDR3: CASSPHTSPGEQYF
size: .; J: TRBJ2-4; V: TRBV7-2; D: .; DNA: TGTGCCAGCAGCTTCCCAAAGGGGCTTCCTAGCATTCAGTACTTC; CDR3: CASSFPKGLPSIQYF
size: .; J: TRBJ1-1; V: TRBV28; D: .; DNA: TGTGCCAGCAGTACAATCTCAGGGAACACTGAAGCTTTCTTT; CDR3: CASSTISGNTEAFF
size: .; J: TRBJ2-1; V: TRBV9; D: .; DNA: TGTGCCAGCAGCGTAGAGGGGCGGGACAATGAGCAGTTCTTC; CDR3: CASSVEGRDNEQFF
size: .; J: TRBJ1-1; V: TRBV5-1; D: .; DNA: TGCGCCAGCAGGTTCACACAGGGAACTGAAGCTTTCTTT; CDR3: CASRFTQGTEAFF
size: few; J: TRBJ1-1; V: TRBV27; D: TRBD1; DNA: TGTGCCAGCAGTTTGTGGGGGACAGGGGGGTTAAGTGTGAAGAACACTGAAGCTTTCTTT; CDR3: CASSLWGTGGLSVKNTEAFF
size: .; J: TRBJ2-1; V: TRBV13; D: .; DNA: TGTGCCAGCAGCTTAGCACGAGCGAGCGGAAACAATGAGCAGTTCTTC; CDR3: CASSLARASGNNEQFF
size: once; J: TRBJ1-4; V: TRBV28; D: TRBD1; DNA: TGTGCCAGCAGTTCGATGGGACAGGGGAACGAAAAACTGTTTTTT; CDR3: CASSSMGQGNEKLFF
size: .; J: TRBJ2-7; V: TRBV28; D: .; DNA: TGTGCCAGCAGTTTAATCTTGGACGGGACCAAAAACTCCTACGAGCAGTACTTC; CDR3: CASSLILDGTKNSYEQYF